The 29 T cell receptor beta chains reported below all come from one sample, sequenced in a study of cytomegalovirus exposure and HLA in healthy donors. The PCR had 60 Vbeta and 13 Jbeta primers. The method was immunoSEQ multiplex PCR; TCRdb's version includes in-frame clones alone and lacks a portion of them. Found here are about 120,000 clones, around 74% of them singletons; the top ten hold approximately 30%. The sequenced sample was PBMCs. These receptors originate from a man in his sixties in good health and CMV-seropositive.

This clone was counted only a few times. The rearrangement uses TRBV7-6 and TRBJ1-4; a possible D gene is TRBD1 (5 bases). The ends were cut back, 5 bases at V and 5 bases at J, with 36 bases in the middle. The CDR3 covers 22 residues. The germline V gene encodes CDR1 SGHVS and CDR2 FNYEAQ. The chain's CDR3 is CASSPLNVPPVGPGVANEKLFF. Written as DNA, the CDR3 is TGTGCCAGCAGCCCCCTCAACGTTCCCCCTGTTGGGCCGGGGGTGGCAAATGAAAAACTGTTTTTT.

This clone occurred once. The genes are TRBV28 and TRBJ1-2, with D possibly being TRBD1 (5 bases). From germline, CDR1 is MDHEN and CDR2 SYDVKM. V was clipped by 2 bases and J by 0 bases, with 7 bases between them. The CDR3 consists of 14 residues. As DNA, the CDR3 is TGTGCCAGCAGTTTAGCGGGGGCTAACTATGGCTACACCTTC. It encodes CASSLAGANYGYTF.

This chain's CDR3 is CASSPGWGLGSTGELFF. The CDR3 region has the DNA TGTGCCAGCAGCCCGGGTTGGGGACTAGGATCCACCGGGGAGCTGTTTTTT. This sequence joins TRBV11-2 and TRBJ2-2, with TRBD2 matching over 8 bases. Germline values: CDR1 SGHAT, CDR2 FQNNGV. Losses at the gene ends were 5 bases for V and 4 bases for J; bases not matched to a gene: 12. The CDR3 has 17 residues.

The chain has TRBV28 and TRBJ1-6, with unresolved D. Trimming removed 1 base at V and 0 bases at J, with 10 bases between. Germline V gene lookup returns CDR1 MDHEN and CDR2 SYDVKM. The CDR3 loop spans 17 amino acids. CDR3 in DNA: TGTGCCAGCAGTTTATCCGTCAGAAGCTCCTATAATTCACCCCTCCACTTT. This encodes CASSLSVRSSYNSPLHF.

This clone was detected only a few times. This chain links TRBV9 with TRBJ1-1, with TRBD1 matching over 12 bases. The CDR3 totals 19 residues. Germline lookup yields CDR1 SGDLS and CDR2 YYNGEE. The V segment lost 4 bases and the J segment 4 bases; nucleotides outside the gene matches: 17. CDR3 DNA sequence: TGTGCCAGCAGCCCCCCCACCCGGGACAGGGGGCGCCGGGGCACTGAAGCTTTCTTT. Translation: CASSPPTRDRGRRGTEAFF.

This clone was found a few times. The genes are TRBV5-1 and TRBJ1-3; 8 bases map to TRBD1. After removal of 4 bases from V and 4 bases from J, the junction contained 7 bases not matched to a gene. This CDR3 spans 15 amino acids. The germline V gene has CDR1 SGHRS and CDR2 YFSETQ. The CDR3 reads CASSLGQGPGNTIYF. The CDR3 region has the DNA TGCGCCAGCAGCCTAGGACAGGGTCCCGGAAACACCATATATTTT.

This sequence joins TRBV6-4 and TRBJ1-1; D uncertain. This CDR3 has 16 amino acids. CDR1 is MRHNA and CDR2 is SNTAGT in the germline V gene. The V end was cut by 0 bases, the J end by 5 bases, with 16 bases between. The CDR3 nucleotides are TGTGCCAGCAGTGACTCGAGTGTAGAGGGAGGTACTGAAGCTTTCTTT. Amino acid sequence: CASSDSSVEGGTEAFF.

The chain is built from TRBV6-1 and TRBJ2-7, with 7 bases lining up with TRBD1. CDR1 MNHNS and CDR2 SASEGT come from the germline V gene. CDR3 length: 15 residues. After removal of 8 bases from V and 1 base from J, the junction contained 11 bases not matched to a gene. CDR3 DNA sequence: TGTGCCAGCTCCTTTGGGACAGAAGGGTCCTACGAGCAGTACTTC. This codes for CASSFGTEGSYEQYF.

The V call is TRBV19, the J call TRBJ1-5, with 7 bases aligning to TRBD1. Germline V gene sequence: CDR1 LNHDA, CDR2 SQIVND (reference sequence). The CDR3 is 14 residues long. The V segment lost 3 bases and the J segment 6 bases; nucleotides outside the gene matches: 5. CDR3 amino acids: CASSILAGGQPQHF. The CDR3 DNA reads TGTGCCAGTAGTATTTTGGCAGGGGGTCAGCCCCAGCATTTT.

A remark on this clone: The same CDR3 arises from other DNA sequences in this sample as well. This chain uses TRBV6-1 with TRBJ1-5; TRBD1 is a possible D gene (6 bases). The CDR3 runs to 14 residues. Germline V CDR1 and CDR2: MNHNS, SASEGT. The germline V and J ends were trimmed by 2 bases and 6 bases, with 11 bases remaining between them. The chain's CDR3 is CASSESGGFQPQHF. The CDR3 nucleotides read TGTGCCAGCAGTGAATCGGGGGGCTTTCAGCCCCAGCATTTT.

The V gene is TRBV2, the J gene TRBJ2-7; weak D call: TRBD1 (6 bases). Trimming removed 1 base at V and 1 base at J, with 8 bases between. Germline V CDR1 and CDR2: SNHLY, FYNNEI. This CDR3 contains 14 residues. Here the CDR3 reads CASSEGRGSYEQYF. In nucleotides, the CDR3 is TGTGCCAGCAGTGAAGGCAGGGGTTCCTACGAGCAGTACTTC. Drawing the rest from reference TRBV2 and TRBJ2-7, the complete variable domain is EPEVTQTPSHQVTQMGQEVILRCVPISNHLYFYWYRQILGQKVEFLVSFYNNEISEKSEIFDDQFSVERPDGSNFTLKIRSTKLEDSAMYFCASSEGRGSYEQYFGPGTRLTVT.

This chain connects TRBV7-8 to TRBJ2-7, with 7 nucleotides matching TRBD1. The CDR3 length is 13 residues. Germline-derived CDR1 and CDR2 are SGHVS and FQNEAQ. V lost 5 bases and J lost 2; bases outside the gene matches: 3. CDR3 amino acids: CASSRGQAYEQYF. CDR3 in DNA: TGTGCCAGCAGCCGAGGACAGGCCTACGAGCAGTACTTC. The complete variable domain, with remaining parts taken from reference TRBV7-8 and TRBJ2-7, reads GAGVSQSPRYKVAKRGQDVALRCDPISGHVSLFWYQQALGQGPEFLTYFQNEAQLDKSGLPSDRFFAERPEGSVSTLKIQRTQQEDSAVYLCASSRGQAYEQYFGPGTRLTVT.

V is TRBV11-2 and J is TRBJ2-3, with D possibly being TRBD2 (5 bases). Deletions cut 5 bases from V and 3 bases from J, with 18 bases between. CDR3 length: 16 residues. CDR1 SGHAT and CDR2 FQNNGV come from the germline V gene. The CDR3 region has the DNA TGTGCCAGCAGCCATGACAAACGGGGAGAGACAGATACGCAGTATTTT. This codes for CASSHDKRGETDTQYF.

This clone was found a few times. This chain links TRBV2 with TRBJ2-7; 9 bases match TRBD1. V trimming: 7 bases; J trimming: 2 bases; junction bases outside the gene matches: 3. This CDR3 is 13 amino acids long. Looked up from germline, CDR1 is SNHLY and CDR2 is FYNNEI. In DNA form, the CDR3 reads TGTGCCAGCATGGGACAGGGTCCCTACGAGCAGTACTTC. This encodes CASMGQGPYEQYF.

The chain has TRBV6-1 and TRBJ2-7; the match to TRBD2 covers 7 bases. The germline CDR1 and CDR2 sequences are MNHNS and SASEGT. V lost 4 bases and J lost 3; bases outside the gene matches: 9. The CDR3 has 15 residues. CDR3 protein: CASSAWTSNFYEQYF. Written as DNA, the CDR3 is TGTGCCAGCAGTGCCTGGACTAGTAACTTCTACGAGCAGTACTTC.

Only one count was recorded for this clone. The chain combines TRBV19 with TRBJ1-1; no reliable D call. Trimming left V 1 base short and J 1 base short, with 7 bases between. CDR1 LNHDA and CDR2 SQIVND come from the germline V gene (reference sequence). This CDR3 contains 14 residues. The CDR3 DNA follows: TGTGCCAGTAGTATAGGCGCACGGAACACTGAAGCTTTCTTT. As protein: CASSIGARNTEAFF.

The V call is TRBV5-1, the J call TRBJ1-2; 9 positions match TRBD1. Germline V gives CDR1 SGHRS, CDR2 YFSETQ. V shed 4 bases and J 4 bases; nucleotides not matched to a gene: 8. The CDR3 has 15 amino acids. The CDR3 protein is CASSAGTGTFYGYTF. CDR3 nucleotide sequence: TGCGCCAGCAGCGCCGGGACAGGGACATTCTATGGCTACACCTTC.

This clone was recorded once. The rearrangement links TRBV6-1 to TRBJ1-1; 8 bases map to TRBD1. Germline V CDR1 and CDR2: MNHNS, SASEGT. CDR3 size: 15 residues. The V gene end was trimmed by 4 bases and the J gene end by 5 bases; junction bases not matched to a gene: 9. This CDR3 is CASSGNQGAPTEAFF. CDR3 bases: TGTGCCAGCAGTGGGAACCAGGGGGCGCCTACTGAAGCTTTCTTT.

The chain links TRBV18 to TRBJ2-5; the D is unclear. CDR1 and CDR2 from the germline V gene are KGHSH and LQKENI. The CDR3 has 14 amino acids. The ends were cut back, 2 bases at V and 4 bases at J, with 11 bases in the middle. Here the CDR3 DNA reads TGTGCCAGCTCACCAATGCAGACGGGAGAGACCCAGTACTTC. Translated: CASSPMQTGETQYF.

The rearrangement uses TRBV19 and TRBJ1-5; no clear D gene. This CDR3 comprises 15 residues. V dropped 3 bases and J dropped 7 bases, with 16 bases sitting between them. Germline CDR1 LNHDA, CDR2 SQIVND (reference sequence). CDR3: CASSMSEGLGQPQHF. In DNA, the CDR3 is TGTGCCAGTAGTATGTCCGAGGGCCTGGGGCAGCCCCAGCATTTT.

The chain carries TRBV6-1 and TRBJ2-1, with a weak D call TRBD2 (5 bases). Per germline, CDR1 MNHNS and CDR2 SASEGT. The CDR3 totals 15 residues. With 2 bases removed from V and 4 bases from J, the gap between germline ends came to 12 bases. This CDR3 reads CASSETDEGYNEQFF. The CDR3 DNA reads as TGTGCCAGCAGTGAAACGGATGAGGGTTACAATGAGCAGTTCTTC.

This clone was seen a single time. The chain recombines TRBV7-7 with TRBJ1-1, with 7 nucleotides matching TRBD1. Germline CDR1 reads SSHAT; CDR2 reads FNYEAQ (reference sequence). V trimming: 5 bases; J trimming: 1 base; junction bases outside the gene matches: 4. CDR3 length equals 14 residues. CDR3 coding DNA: TGTGCCAGCAGCCCCGGGGACAGGAACACTGAAGCTTTCTTT. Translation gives CASSPGDRNTEAFF.

The CDR3 coding sequence is TGCGCCAGCAGCAGGACAGGGATGAACACTGAAGCTTTCTTT. Translation: CASSRTGMNTEAFF. V usage is TRBV5-1 and J usage is TRBJ1-1; 8 nucleotides agree with TRBD1. V trimming: 4 bases; J trimming: 0 bases; junction bases outside the gene matches: 2. The germline V gene has CDR1 SGHRS and CDR2 YFSETQ. The CDR3 length is 14 residues.

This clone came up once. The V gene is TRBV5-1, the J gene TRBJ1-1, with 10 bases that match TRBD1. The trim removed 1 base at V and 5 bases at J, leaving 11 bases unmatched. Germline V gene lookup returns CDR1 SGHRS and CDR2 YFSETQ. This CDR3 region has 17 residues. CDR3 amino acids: CASSLRGGDRGRTEAFF. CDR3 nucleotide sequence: TGCGCCAGCAGCTTGCGGGGGGGAGACAGGGGGCGAACTGAAGCTTTCTTT.

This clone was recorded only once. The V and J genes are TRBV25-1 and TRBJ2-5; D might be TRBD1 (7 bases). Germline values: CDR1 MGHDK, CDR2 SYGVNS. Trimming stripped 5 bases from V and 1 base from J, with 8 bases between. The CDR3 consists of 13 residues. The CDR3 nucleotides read TGTGCCAGCAGTCAGGGGGGCCAAGAGACCCAGTACTTC. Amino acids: CASSQGGQETQYF.

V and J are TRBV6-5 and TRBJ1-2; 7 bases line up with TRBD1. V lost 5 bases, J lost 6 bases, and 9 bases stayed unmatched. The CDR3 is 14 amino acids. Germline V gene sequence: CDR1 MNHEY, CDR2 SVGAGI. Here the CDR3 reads CASSPGTDYDGYTF. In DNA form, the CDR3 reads TGTGCCAGCAGTCCAGGGACAGACTACGATGGCTACACCTTC.

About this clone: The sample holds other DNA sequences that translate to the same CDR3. This chain's CDR3 is CAWSVGGGRTDTQYF. Written as DNA, the CDR3 is TGTGCCTGGAGTGTTGGGGGGGGCCGCACAGATACGCAGTATTTT. The V gene is TRBV30, the J gene TRBJ2-3; possibly TRBD2 for D (7 bases). The V end lost 0 bases, the J end lost 1 base, and 11 bases lay between the germline ends. The CDR3 is 15 amino acids. Per the germline V gene, CDR1 is GTSNPN and CDR2 is SVGIG (reference sequence).

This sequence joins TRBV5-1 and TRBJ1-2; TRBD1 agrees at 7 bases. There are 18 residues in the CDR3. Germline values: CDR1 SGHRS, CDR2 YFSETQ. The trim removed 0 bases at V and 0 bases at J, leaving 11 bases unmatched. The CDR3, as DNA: TGCGCCAGCAGCTTGGGACAGGGTTTCACTACCACTAACTATGGCTACACCTTC. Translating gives CASSLGQGFTTTNYGYTF.

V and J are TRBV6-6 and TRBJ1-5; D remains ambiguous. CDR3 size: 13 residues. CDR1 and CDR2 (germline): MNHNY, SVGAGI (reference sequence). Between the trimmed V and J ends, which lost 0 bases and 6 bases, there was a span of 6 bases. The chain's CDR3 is CASSYSKAQPQHF. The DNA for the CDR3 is TGTGCCAGCAGTTACTCGAAAGCTCAGCCCCAGCATTTT.